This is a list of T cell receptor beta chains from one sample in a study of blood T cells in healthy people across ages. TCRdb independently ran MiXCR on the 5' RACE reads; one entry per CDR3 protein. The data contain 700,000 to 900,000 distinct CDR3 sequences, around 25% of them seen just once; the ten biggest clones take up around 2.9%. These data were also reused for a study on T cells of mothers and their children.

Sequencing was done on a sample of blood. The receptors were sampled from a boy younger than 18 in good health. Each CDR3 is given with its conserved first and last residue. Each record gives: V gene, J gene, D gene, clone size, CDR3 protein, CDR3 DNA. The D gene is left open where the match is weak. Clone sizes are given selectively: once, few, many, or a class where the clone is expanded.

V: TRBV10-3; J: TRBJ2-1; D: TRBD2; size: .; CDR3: CAISPSGGPGNEQFF; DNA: TGTGCCATCAGTCCTAGCGGGGGGCCAGGGAATGAGCAGTTCTTC
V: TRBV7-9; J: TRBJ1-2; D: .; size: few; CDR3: CASSLAGGDGYTF; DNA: TGTGCCAGCAGCTTAGCAGGGGGGGATGGCTACACCTTC
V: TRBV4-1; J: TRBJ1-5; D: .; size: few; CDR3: CASSQRASQGDNQPQHF; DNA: TGCGCCAGCAGCCAAAGAGCCTCACAAGGAGACAATCAGCCCCAGCATTTT
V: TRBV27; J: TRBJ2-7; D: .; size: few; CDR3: CASSLNMLLEQYF; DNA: TGTGCCAGCAGTTTAAACATGCTCCTCGAGCAGTACTTC
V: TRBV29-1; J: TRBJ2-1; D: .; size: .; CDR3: CSVGGYRAGANEQFF; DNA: TGCAGCGTTGGGGGATACAGGGCCGGGGCCAATGAGCAGTTCTTC
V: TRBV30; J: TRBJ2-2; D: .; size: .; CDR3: CAWRVDWNTGELFF; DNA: TGTGCCTGGAGGGTGGACTGGAACACCGGGGAGCTGTTTTTT
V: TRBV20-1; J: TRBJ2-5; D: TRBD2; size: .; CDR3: CSAILSGEETQYF; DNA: TGCAGTGCTATTCTAAGCGGGGAAGAGACCCAGTACTTC
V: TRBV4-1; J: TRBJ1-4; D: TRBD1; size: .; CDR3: CASRSAGGREKLFF; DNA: TGCGCCAGTAGGTCGGCAGGGGGAAGGGAAAAACTGTTTTTT
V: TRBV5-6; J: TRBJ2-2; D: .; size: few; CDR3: CASILEGGHTGELFF; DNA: TGTGCCAGCATCCTTGAGGGGGGCCACACCGGGGAGCTGTTTTTT
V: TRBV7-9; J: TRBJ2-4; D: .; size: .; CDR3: CAGSPREVHAKNIQYF; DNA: TGTGCCGGCAGCCCCCGAGAGGTTCACGCCAAAAACATTCAGTACTTC
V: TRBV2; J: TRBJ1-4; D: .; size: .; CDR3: CASSRGRGKEKLFF; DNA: TGTGCCAGCAGTCGAGGACGGGGCAAGGAAAAACTGTTTTTT
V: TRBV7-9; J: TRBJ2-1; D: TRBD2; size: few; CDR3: CASKQTSANNEQFF; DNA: TGTGCCAGCAAACAGACTAGCGCAAACAATGAGCAGTTCTTC
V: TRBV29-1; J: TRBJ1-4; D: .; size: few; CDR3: CSAAKLGGESEKLFF; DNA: TGCAGCGCAGCCAAGTTGGGCGGGGAGAGTGAAAAACTGTTTTTT
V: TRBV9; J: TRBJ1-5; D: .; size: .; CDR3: CASSVEPKDQPQHF; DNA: TGTGCCAGCAGCGTAGAGCCCAAAGATCAGCCCCAGCATTTT
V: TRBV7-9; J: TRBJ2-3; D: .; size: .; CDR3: CASSSWTPSTDTQYF; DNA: TGTGCCAGCAGCTCGTGGACGCCTAGCACAGATACGCAGTATTTT
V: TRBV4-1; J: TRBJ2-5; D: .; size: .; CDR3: CASSQDQGMETQYF; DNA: TGCGCCAGCAGCCAAGATCAGGGGATGGAGACCCAGTACTTC
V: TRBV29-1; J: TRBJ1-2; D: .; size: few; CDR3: CSVDGSLQKRGTWVYGYTF; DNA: TGCAGCGTTGACGGGTCCCTCCAGAAAAGGGGTACTTGGGTCTATGGCTACACCTTC
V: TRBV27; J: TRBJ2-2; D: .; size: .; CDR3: CASATGWNTGELFF; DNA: TGTGCCAGCGCCACCGGGTGGAACACCGGGGAGCTGTTTTTT
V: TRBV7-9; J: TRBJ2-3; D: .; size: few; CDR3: CASPGGALLDTQYF; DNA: TGTGCCAGCCCCGGAGGGGCCCTCCTTGATACGCAGTATTTT
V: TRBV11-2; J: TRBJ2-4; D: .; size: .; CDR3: CASSLRPYSDLAKNIQYF; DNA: TGTGCCAGCAGCTTACGACCCTACTCGGATCTAGCCAAAAACATTCAGTACTTC
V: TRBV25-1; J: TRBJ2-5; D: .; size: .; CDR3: CASSDTAIPEETQYF; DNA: TGTGCCAGCAGTGACACTGCCATCCCCGAAGAGACCCAGTACTTC
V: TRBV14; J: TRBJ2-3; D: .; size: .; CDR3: CASSRIEGRTDTQYF; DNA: TGTGCCAGCAGCCGCATCGAAGGCCGCACAGATACGCAGTATTTT
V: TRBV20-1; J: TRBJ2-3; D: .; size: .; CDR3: CSAGYRERTDTQYF; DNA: TGCAGTGCTGGCTACAGGGAGCGCACAGATACGCAGTATTTT
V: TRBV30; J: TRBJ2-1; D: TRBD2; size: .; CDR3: CAWRPRGGAYNEQFF; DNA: TGTGCCTGGAGACCACGGGGGGGCGCCTACAATGAGCAGTTCTTC
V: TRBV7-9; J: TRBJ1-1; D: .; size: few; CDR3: CASSALGLDTEAFF; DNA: TGTGCCAGCAGCGCCTTGGGGCTGGACACTGAAGCTTTCTTT
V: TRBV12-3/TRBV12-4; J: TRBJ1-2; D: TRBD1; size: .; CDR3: CASSSQGYNYGYTF; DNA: TGTGCCAGCAGTTCACAGGGGTACAACTATGGCTACACCTTC
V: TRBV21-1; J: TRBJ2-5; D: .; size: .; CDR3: CAIGLEDQETQYF; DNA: TGTGCCATCGGTTTAGAGGATCAGGAGACCCAGTACTTC
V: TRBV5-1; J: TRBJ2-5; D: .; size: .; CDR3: CASSLRGYEETQYF; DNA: TGCGCCAGCAGCTTGCGGGGGTACGAAGAGACCCAGTACTTC
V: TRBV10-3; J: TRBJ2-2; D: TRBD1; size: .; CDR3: CAISPRTGGDTGELFF; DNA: TGTGCCATCAGTCCCCGGACAGGGGGAGACACCGGGGAGCTGTTTTTT
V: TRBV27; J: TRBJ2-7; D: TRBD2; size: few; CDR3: CASSPAGRGTYEQYF; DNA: TGTGCCAGCAGCCCCGCGGGGAGGGGAACCTACGAGCAGTACTTC
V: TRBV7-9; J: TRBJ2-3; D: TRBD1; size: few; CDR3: CASSLSRMEADRDTDMQYF; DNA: TGTGCCAGCAGCCTGAGTCGTATGGAGGCGGACAGGGACACAGATATGCAGTATTTT
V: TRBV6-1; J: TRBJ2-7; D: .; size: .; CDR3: CASSAPRTGGDEQYF; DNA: TGTGCCAGCAGTGCCCCGAGGACAGGAGGGGACGAGCAGTACTTC
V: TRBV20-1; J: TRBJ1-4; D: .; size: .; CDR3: CSANAQWGEKLFF; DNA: TGCAGTGCTAATGCACAATGGGGTGAAAAACTGTTTTTT
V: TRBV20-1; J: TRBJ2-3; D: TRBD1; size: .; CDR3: CSAASGTGGLTDTHYF; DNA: TGCAGTGCTGCCTCCGGGACAGGGGGCCTGACAGATACGCATTATTTT
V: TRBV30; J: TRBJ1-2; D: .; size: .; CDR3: CAWSPSEVNYGYTF; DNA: TGTGCCTGGAGTCCCTCCGAAGTCAACTATGGCTACACCTTC
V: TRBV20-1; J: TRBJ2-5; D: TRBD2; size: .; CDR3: CSAGGTIQETQYF; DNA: TGCAGTGCGGGAGGGACGATACAAGAGACCCAGTACTTC
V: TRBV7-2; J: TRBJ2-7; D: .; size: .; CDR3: CASSPARSGFYEQYF; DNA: TGTGCCAGCAGCCCGGCAAGGTCAGGATTCTACGAGCAGTACTTC
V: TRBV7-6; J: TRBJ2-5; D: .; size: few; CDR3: CASSPGDRGTQYF; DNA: TGTGCCAGCAGCCCAGGGGATCGAGGGACCCAGTACTTC
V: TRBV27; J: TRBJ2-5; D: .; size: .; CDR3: CASSPLGAGRRETQYF; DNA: TGTGCCAGCAGTCCCTTAGGGGCAGGACGGCGAGAGACCCAGTACTTC
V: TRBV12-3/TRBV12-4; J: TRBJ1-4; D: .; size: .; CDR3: CASSLYRIVWEKLFF; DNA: TGTGCCAGCAGTTTATACAGGATCGTTTGGGAAAAACTGTTTTTT
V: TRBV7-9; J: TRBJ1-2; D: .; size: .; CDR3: CASDSRLYGYTF; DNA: TGTGCCAGCGACTCCAGGTTGTATGGCTACACCTTC
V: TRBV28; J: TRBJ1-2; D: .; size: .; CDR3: CASRDSGWNYGYTF; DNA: TGTGCCAGCAGAGACTCCGGGTGGAACTATGGCTACACCTTC